A selection of T cell receptor beta chains follows, all from one sample in a study of shared clonotypes between healthy human individuals. The method was immunoSEQ multiplex PCR; TCRdb's version includes in-frame clones alone and lacks a portion of them. In the table there are approximately 700,000 clones, more than 70% of which are singletons. Material: memory CD4+ T cells sorted from blood. Receptor source: a woman between 25 and 40 years old in good health. CDR3s include the opening cysteine and the closing phenylalanine or tryptophan. Fields, in order: CDR3 protein, CDR3 DNA, D gene, J gene, clone size, V gene. A D gene is named only where the DNA matches it firmly. Part of the rows lack a size; the others show once, few, many or a class for expanded clones.

CDR3 protein: CASSLVAGQMGETQYF; CDR3 DNA: TGCGCCAGCAGCCTAGTAGCGGGCCAAATGGGGGAGACCCAGTACTTC; D gene: TRBD2; J gene: TRBJ2-5; clone size: NA; V gene: TRBV5-1
CDR3 protein: CASSGDPYTGELFF; CDR3 DNA: TGTGCCAGCAGCGGTGACCCCTATACCGGGGAGCTGTTTTTT; D gene: NA; J gene: TRBJ2-2; clone size: NA; V gene: TRBV5-4
CDR3 protein: CASSPMTGGRRTDGYTF; CDR3 DNA: TGTGCCAGCAGCCCGATGACAGGGGGGAGGCGGACGGATGGCTACACCTTC; D gene: TRBD1; J gene: TRBJ1-2; clone size: many; V gene: TRBV7-9
CDR3 protein: CASSLSLAGYNEQFF; CDR3 DNA: TGCGCCAGCAGCTTGAGCCTAGCGGGATACAATGAGCAGTTCTTC; D gene: TRBD2; J gene: TRBJ2-1; clone size: NA; V gene: TRBV5-1
CDR3 protein: CAISDGNTEAFF; CDR3 DNA: TGTGCCATCAGTGATGGGAACACTGAAGCTTTCTTT; D gene: NA; J gene: TRBJ1-1; clone size: NA; V gene: TRBV10-3
CDR3 protein: CSVVGTAPNEQFF; CDR3 DNA: TGCAGCGTTGTAGGGACAGCCCCTAATGAGCAGTTCTTC; D gene: TRBD1; J gene: TRBJ2-1; clone size: few; V gene: TRBV29-1
CDR3 protein: CASSLAGGSNTDTQYF; CDR3 DNA: TGTGCCAGCAGCTTAGCGGGGGGTTCGAATACAGATACGCAGTATTTT; D gene: NA; J gene: TRBJ2-3; clone size: NA; V gene: TRBV7-6
CDR3 protein: CASSLGALDRGYVNYGYTF; CDR3 DNA: TGTGCCAGCAGCTTAGGCGCGCTGGACAGGGGTTACGTGAACTATGGCTACACCTTC; D gene: TRBD1; J gene: TRBJ1-2; clone size: NA; V gene: TRBV7-6
CDR3 protein: CASGPEAFF; CDR3 DNA: TGCGCCAGCGGCCCGGAAGCTTTCTTT; D gene: NA; J gene: TRBJ1-1; clone size: NA; V gene: TRBV10-2
CDR3 protein: CASSGQSNTIYF; CDR3 DNA: TGTGCCAGCAGTGGGCAGTCAAACACCATATATTTT; D gene: NA; J gene: TRBJ1-3; clone size: NA; V gene: TRBV2
CDR3 protein: CASSWEGGRGNEQFF; CDR3 DNA: TGTGCCAGCAGTTGGGAGGGAGGCCGGGGAAATGAGCAGTTCTTC; D gene: TRBD2; J gene: TRBJ2-1; clone size: NA; V gene: TRBV6-5
CDR3 protein: CASSRPGTGKNQSQHF; CDR3 DNA: TGTGCCAGCTCTAGACCCGGGACAGGGAAAAATCAGTCCCAGCATTTT; D gene: TRBD1; J gene: TRBJ1-5; clone size: few; V gene: TRBV28
CDR3 protein: CASSEAHDRIYGYTF; CDR3 DNA: TGTGCCAGCAGTGAAGCGCACGACAGAATCTATGGCTACACCTTC; D gene: NA; J gene: TRBJ1-2; clone size: NA; V gene: TRBV6-1
CDR3 protein: CASSPRGAYEQYF; CDR3 DNA: TGTGCCAGCAGCCCCCGTGGGGCCTACGAGCAGTACTTC; D gene: NA; J gene: TRBJ2-7; clone size: NA; V gene: TRBV9
CDR3 protein: CASSADGSGNTIYF; CDR3 DNA: TGTGCCAGCAGCGCGGACGGCTCTGGAAACACCATATATTTT; D gene: NA; J gene: TRBJ1-3; clone size: NA; V gene: TRBV5-4
CDR3 protein: CASSSRTGGSSYEQYF; CDR3 DNA: TGTGCCAGCAGCTCACGAACAGGGGGCTCGTCCTACGAGCAGTACTTC; D gene: TRBD1; J gene: TRBJ2-7; clone size: few; V gene: TRBV7-9
CDR3 protein: CASSRGLAGDEQYF; CDR3 DNA: TGTGCCAGCAGCAGGGGACTAGCGGGAGACGAGCAGTACTTC; D gene: TRBD2; J gene: TRBJ2-7; clone size: NA; V gene: TRBV11-3
CDR3 protein: CASSPAQGADQPQHF; CDR3 DNA: TGTGCCAGCTCACCGGCACAGGGGGCGGATCAGCCCCAGCATTTT; D gene: TRBD1; J gene: TRBJ1-5; clone size: NA; V gene: TRBV18
CDR3 protein: CASSLEWTSGRAGTQYF; CDR3 DNA: TGTGCCAGCAGCTTGGAATGGACTAGCGGGAGGGCTGGGACCCAGTACTTC; D gene: TRBD2; J gene: TRBJ2-5; clone size: NA; V gene: TRBV5-6
CDR3 protein: CASSLKYRDNEQFF; CDR3 DNA: TGTGCCAGCAGTTTAAAGTACAGGGACAATGAGCAGTTCTTC; D gene: NA; J gene: TRBJ2-1; clone size: NA; V gene: TRBV28
CDR3 protein: CASSLRGSSGNTIYF; CDR3 DNA: TGTGCCAGCAGCTTACGCGGGAGCTCTGGAAACACCATATATTTT; D gene: NA; J gene: TRBJ1-3; clone size: NA; V gene: TRBV13
CDR3 protein: CASSLDEGWSNQPQHF; CDR3 DNA: TGTGCCAGCAGCTTAGATGAGGGTTGGAGCAATCAGCCCCAGCATTTT; D gene: NA; J gene: TRBJ1-5; clone size: NA; V gene: TRBV7-9
CDR3 protein: CAAANSNQPQHF; CDR3 DNA: TGTGCCGCGGCTAATAGCAATCAGCCCCAGCATTTT; D gene: NA; J gene: TRBJ1-5; clone size: NA; V gene: TRBV10-3
CDR3 protein: CASSIQEGIGNQPQHF; CDR3 DNA: TGTGCCAGTAGTATTCAGGAAGGGATTGGCAATCAGCCCCAGCATTTT; D gene: NA; J gene: TRBJ1-5; clone size: NA; V gene: TRBV19
CDR3 protein: CASSSSGHIVGGELFF; CDR3 DNA: TGTGCCAGCAGCTCCTCGGGACATATCGTCGGGGGGGAGCTGTTTTTT; D gene: NA; J gene: TRBJ2-2; clone size: NA; V gene: TRBV7-3
CDR3 protein: CATTQTQYF; CDR3 DNA: TGTGCCACCACGCAGACCCAGTACTTC; D gene: NA; J gene: TRBJ2-5; clone size: NA; V gene: TRBV15
CDR3 protein: CASSRSWGGINEKLFF; CDR3 DNA: TGTGCCAGCAGCCGATCCTGGGGTGGGATTAATGAAAAACTGTTTTTT; D gene: NA; J gene: TRBJ1-4; clone size: NA; V gene: TRBV5-6
CDR3 protein: CASSPPGGVQPQHF; CDR3 DNA: TGTGCCAGCTCACCACCTGGGGGTGTTCAGCCCCAGCATTTT; D gene: NA; J gene: TRBJ1-5; clone size: NA; V gene: TRBV18
CDR3 protein: CACRGGQKINYGYTF; CDR3 DNA: TGTGCTTGCCGGGGGGGGCAGAAAATTAACTATGGCTACACCTTC; D gene: NA; J gene: TRBJ1-2; clone size: NA; V gene: TRBV30
CDR3 protein: CASSLLEGGEQYF; CDR3 DNA: TGTGCCAGCAGCTTATTGGAGGGGGGCGAGCAGTACTTC; D gene: NA; J gene: TRBJ2-7; clone size: NA; V gene: TRBV7-6
CDR3 protein: CASSGKGLAPYEQYF; CDR3 DNA: TGTGCCAGCAGTGGAAAGGGACTAGCTCCTTACGAGCAGTACTTC; D gene: TRBD2; J gene: TRBJ2-7; clone size: once; V gene: TRBV6-1
CDR3 protein: CASSLAVNTKHPDTQYF; CDR3 DNA: TGCGCCAGCAGCTTGGCCGTGAATACCAAGCATCCGGATACGCAGTATTTT; D gene: NA; J gene: TRBJ2-3; clone size: NA; V gene: TRBV5-1
CDR3 protein: CASSLARGQGYGYTF; CDR3 DNA: TGTGCCAGCAGCTTAGCCAGGGGACAGGGCTATGGCTACACCTTC; D gene: TRBD1; J gene: TRBJ1-2; clone size: NA; V gene: TRBV11-2
CDR3 protein: CASSFGGPWSRGEYEQYF; CDR3 DNA: TGTGCCAGCAGCTTTGGAGGGCCGTGGTCCAGGGGGGAATACGAGCAGTACTTC; D gene: NA; J gene: TRBJ2-7; clone size: NA; V gene: TRBV11-2
CDR3 protein: CASGRQASGTGDTQYF; CDR3 DNA: TGTGCCAGCGGCCGGCAGGCTAGCGGGACCGGAGATACGCAGTATTTT; D gene: TRBD2; J gene: TRBJ2-3; clone size: NA; V gene: TRBV11-2
CDR3 protein: CASSLGTGIDYEQYF; CDR3 DNA: TGTGCCAGCAGTTTAGGGACAGGGATAGACTACGAGCAGTACTTC; D gene: TRBD1; J gene: TRBJ2-7; clone size: NA; V gene: TRBV28
CDR3 protein: CASSSVSGSQETQYF; CDR3 DNA: TGTGCCAGCAGCTCCGTGAGCGGGAGCCAAGAGACCCAGTACTTC; D gene: TRBD2; J gene: TRBJ2-5; clone size: NA; V gene: TRBV7-3
CDR3 protein: CASLGPNVETQYF; CDR3 DNA: TGTGCCAGCCTGGGACCGAACGTGGAGACCCAGTACTTC; D gene: NA; J gene: TRBJ2-5; clone size: NA; V gene: TRBV28
CDR3 protein: CASSLQPGLATTDTQYF; CDR3 DNA: TGTGCCAGCAGCTTACAACCGGGACTAGCGACGACAGATACGCAGTATTTT; D gene: TRBD2; J gene: TRBJ2-3; clone size: NA; V gene: TRBV5-6
CDR3 protein: CASTPNANQPQHF; CDR3 DNA: TGTGCCAGCACCCCGAACGCCAATCAGCCCCAGCATTTT; D gene: NA; J gene: TRBJ1-5; clone size: NA; V gene: TRBV2
CDR3 protein: CASSLGGQGNTGELFF; CDR3 DNA: TGTGCCAGCAGCTTGGGGGGACAGGGCAACACCGGGGAGCTGTTTTTT; D gene: TRBD1; J gene: TRBJ2-2; clone size: many; V gene: TRBV7-2
CDR3 protein: CASRPSPGANVLTF; CDR3 DNA: TGCGCCAGCAGGCCCTCTCCTGGGGCCAACGTCCTGACTTTC; D gene: NA; J gene: TRBJ2-6; clone size: NA; V gene: TRBV5-1
CDR3 protein: CASSLTSGHYNEQFF; CDR3 DNA: TGCGCCAGCAGCCTTACCTCGGGACACTACAATGAGCAGTTCTTC; D gene: NA; J gene: TRBJ2-1; clone size: NA; V gene: TRBV10-1
CDR3 protein: CASSQRQGSYNEQFF; CDR3 DNA: TGTGCCAGCAGCCAACGACAGGGTTCCTACAATGAGCAGTTCTTC; D gene: TRBD1; J gene: TRBJ2-1; clone size: NA; V gene: TRBV11-3
CDR3 protein: CASSLGFEGGWGNQPQHF; CDR3 DNA: TGTGCCAGCAGCTTAGGGTTTGAGGGGGGCTGGGGCAATCAGCCCCAGCATTTT; D gene: NA; J gene: TRBJ1-5; clone size: once; V gene: TRBV7-9
CDR3 protein: CASSSRPRGREGANVLTF; CDR3 DNA: TGCGCCAGCAGCAGCCGCCCCAGGGGGCGCGAAGGGGCCAACGTCCTGACTTTC; D gene: TRBD1; J gene: TRBJ2-6; clone size: many; V gene: TRBV5-1
CDR3 protein: CASSSGTVLTGELFF; CDR3 DNA: TGTGCCAGCAGCTCCGGGACAGTTCTTACCGGGGAGCTGTTTTTT; D gene: TRBD1; J gene: TRBJ2-2; clone size: many; V gene: TRBV6-5
CDR3 protein: CASIQGAWGYGYTF; CDR3 DNA: TGTGCCAGCATTCAGGGGGCGTGGGGCTATGGCTACACCTTC; D gene: TRBD1; J gene: TRBJ1-2; clone size: NA; V gene: TRBV28
CDR3 protein: CASSLRTSGYEQYF; CDR3 DNA: TGTGCCAGCAGCCTAAGGACGAGCGGCTACGAGCAGTACTTC; D gene: NA; J gene: TRBJ2-7; clone size: NA; V gene: TRBV7-8
CDR3 protein: CASSRDTLSYNEQFF; CDR3 DNA: TGCGCCAGCAGCCGGGACACCCTCTCCTACAATGAGCAGTTCTTC; D gene: NA; J gene: TRBJ2-1; clone size: NA; V gene: TRBV5-1
CDR3 protein: CASSRTGTVNNEKLFF; CDR3 DNA: TGCGCCAGCAGCCGGACCGGGACAGTCAATAATGAAAAACTGTTTTTT; D gene: TRBD1; J gene: TRBJ1-4; clone size: NA; V gene: TRBV5-1
CDR3 protein: CASSTDRGSGEQYF; CDR3 DNA: TGTGCCAGTAGTACGGACCGGGGCTCAGGCGAGCAGTACTTC; D gene: NA; J gene: TRBJ2-7; clone size: once; V gene: TRBV19
CDR3 protein: CASSLAGLRPREQFF; CDR3 DNA: TGTGCCAGCAGCTTAGCGGGACTCCGCCCTCGGGAGCAGTTCTTC; D gene: NA; J gene: TRBJ2-1; clone size: NA; V gene: TRBV7-2
CDR3 protein: CASSLETGYEQYF; CDR3 DNA: TGTGCCAGCAGTTTAGAAACGGGCTACGAGCAGTACTTC; D gene: NA; J gene: TRBJ2-7; clone size: many; V gene: TRBV27
CDR3 protein: CASTSGTSGRARGTQYF; CDR3 DNA: TGTGCCAGTACTTCCGGGACTAGCGGGAGGGCCCGGGGGACCCAGTACTTC; D gene: TRBD2; J gene: TRBJ2-5; clone size: NA; V gene: TRBV19
CDR3 protein: CASSLQGYNEKLFF; CDR3 DNA: TGCGCCAGCAGCTTACAGGGATATAATGAAAAACTGTTTTTT; D gene: NA; J gene: TRBJ1-4; clone size: NA; V gene: TRBV5-1
CDR3 protein: CASSYSKGGNYGYTF; CDR3 DNA: TGTGCCAGCAGTTACTCGAAGGGAGGGAACTATGGCTACACCTTC; D gene: NA; J gene: TRBJ1-2; clone size: few; V gene: TRBV6-5
CDR3 protein: CASSRGTGYEQYF; CDR3 DNA: TGTGCCAGCAGCCGAGGGACCGGCTACGAGCAGTACTTC; D gene: NA; J gene: TRBJ2-7; clone size: NA; V gene: TRBV7-7
CDR3 protein: CAAGWGAGGYTF; CDR3 DNA: TGTGCCGCTGGGTGGGGGGCCGGTGGCTACACCTTC; D gene: NA; J gene: TRBJ1-2; clone size: NA; V gene: TRBV11-2